Here is one TCR beta chain with its context. Assay: immunoSEQ multiplex PCR; the TCRdb copy retains only in-frame clones and omits some. The table lists over 250,000 clones, approximately 85% of them singletons. This specimen belongs to a study of blood T cell repertoires in COVID-19. Study in general: Acute and convalescent COVID-19 samples came from the United States, Italy and Spain.

The clonotype originates from a human donor in a cohort sampled during active COVID-19. The sequenced sample was peripheral blood.

This CDR3 reads CASSYGLAGGGDTQYF. The CDR3 bases are TGTGCCAGCAGCTACGGACTAGCGGGAGGGGGAGATACGCAGTATTTT. The chain recombines TRBV5-6 with TRBJ2-3, with 15 bases lining up with TRBD2. This CDR3 is built from 16 residues. Looked up from germline, CDR1 is SGHDT and CDR2 is YYEEEE. The V gene end was trimmed by 3 bases and the J gene end by 5 bases; junction bases not matched to a gene: 4.